This TCR beta chain was observed in a study of cytomegalovirus exposure and HLA in healthy donors. Germline CDR1 reads MNHEY; CDR2 reads SMNVEV (reference sequence). The CDR3 is 13 residues long. TCRdb keeps only in-frame clones here, not all; method: immunoSEQ multiplex PCR. In the table there are some 170,000 clones, roughly 96% of which are singletons. Study outcomes and limitations: Associated with cytomegalovirus, according to the listing, were around 170 TCR beta chains. The TCR clusters that emerged in the first cohort tended, a later analysis found, to co-occur in the 120 validation repertoires.

The donors were in the approximately 120-subject validation cohort; that cohort was separate from the approximately 700-subject first cohort. In the case of this clone: Antigen specificity is unknown. Relative to the germline gene, one junction end is altered; a read error may explain this.

V gene TRBV27 combines with J gene TRBJ2-1, with 16 bases aligning to TRBD2. The TCR originated in a young woman in good health and CMV-seronegative. The sample comprised PBMCs. DNA of the CDR3: TGTGCCAGCAGCCCGGGACTAGCGGGGGGGCAGGTCTTC. Translation: CASSPGLAGGQVF.